One sample yielded the 23 T cell receptor beta chains listed below, sequenced in a study of shared clonotypes between healthy human individuals. Only in-frame clones appear in the TCRdb table, and some are missing; sequencing was by immunoSEQ multiplex PCR. Of some 1.1 million clones in the sample, about 80% were seen once. Sequences were obtained from memory CD4+ T cells from PBMCs. Regarding subset: CD45RA-negative fraction. These TCRs come from a man aged 18 to 29 in good health. Some clones in this sample may be carry-over from other donors' samples.

This chain connects TRBV6-1 to TRBJ2-3; TRBD2 matches 7 bases. Trimming at V came to 5 bases and at J to 2 bases, leaving 4 bases not matched to a gene. The CDR3 covers 14 residues. CDR1 and CDR2 (germline): MNHNS, SASEGT. CDR3 sequence: CASSPGGNTDTQYF. As DNA, the CDR3 is TGTGCCAGCAGTCCGGGGGGAAACACAGATACGCAGTATTTT.

The chain employs TRBV5-1 and TRBJ2-7; D uncertain. CDR3 length: 12 residues. The V gene's germline CDR1 is SGHRS and CDR2 YFSETQ. Trimming removed 4 bases from V and 0 bases from J, with 5 bases in between. The CDR3 coding sequence is TGCGCCAGCAGCATCCCCTCCTACGAGCAGTACTTC. Translated: CASSIPSYEQYF.

CDR3 amino acids: CASSTRLVGAYEQYF. The CDR3 coding sequence is TGTGCCAGTAGTACTCGACTAGTGGGTGCCTACGAGCAGTACTTC. V is TRBV19 and J is TRBJ2-7; perhaps TRBD2 as D (6 bases). The CDR3 runs 15 residues. The germline V gene has CDR1 LNHDA and CDR2 SQIVND (reference sequence). The V and J ends lost 4 bases and 2 bases respectively, with 15 bases between them.

This clone came up a few times. The chain carries TRBV6-5 and TRBJ1-1; possibly TRBD1 for D (5 bases). Germline CDR1 and CDR2: MNHEY and SVGAGI. This CDR3 contains 16 residues. Trimming left V 4 bases short and J 4 bases short, with 19 bases between. CDR3 DNA: TGTGCCAGCAGTTCAGGGACTTCGGGCGGGGGCACTGAAGCTTTCTTT. Translating gives CASSSGTSGGGTEAFF.

This clone was observed a handful of times. The CDR3 DNA follows: TGCAGCGTAAAAAGACAGGACACAGATACGCAGTATTTT. It yields the protein CSVKRQDTDTQYF. V usage is TRBV29-1 and J usage is TRBJ2-3, with a weak D call TRBD1 (6 bases). The CDR3 is made up of 13 amino acids. Trimming pared 6 bases from V and 2 bases from J, leaving 12 bases between. CDR1 is SQVTM, CDR2 ANQGSEA, per germline.

The gene calls are TRBV5-1 and TRBJ1-4; no clear D. The V end was cut by 0 bases, the J end by 4 bases, with 7 bases between. Germline lookup yields CDR1 SGHRS and CDR2 YFSETQ. This CDR3 contains 14 residues. The CDR3 region is CASSLVPDNEKLFF. As DNA, the CDR3 is TGCGCCAGCAGCTTGGTGCCAGATAATGAAAAACTGTTTTTT.

This chain connects TRBV11-3 to TRBJ2-7; D tentatively fits TRBD1 or TRBD2 (5 bases each). Germline V gene sequence: CDR1 SGHNT, CDR2 YENEEA. The CDR3 covers 12 residues. The V end lost 4 bases, the J end lost 9 bases, and 13 bases lay between the germline ends. CDR3 nucleotide sequence: TGTGCCAGCAGCTCGGGACGAGCAGCGCAGTACTTC. Protein: CASSSGRAAQYF.

This clone came up a few times. V and J are TRBV28 and TRBJ1-2; 7 bases map to TRBD1. The CDR3 sequence is 13 residues long. Germline V CDR1 and CDR2: MDHEN, SYDVKM. Unmatched junction bases numbered 4, after V lost 5 bases and J lost 4 bases. The CDR3 here is CASSMGQTYGYTF. The CDR3 coding sequence is TGTGCCAGCAGTATGGGACAGACCTATGGCTACACCTTC.

J is TRBJ2-1 and V is TRBV28, with 11 bases identical to TRBD2. This CDR3 has 16 amino acids. Germline V gene sequence: CDR1 MDHEN, CDR2 SYDVKM. V trimming: 5 bases; J trimming: 7 bases; junction bases outside the gene matches: 10. The CDR3 nucleotides read TGTGCCAGCAGTGGTAGCGGGAGGGGATCCCGGAATGAGCAGTTCTTC. It specifies CASSGSGRGSRNEQFF. The complete variable domain, with remaining parts taken from reference TRBV28 and TRBJ2-1, reads DVKVTQSSRYLVKRTGEKVFLECVQDMDHENMFWYRQDPGLGLRLIYFSYDVKMKEKGDIPEGYSVSREKKERFSLILESASTNQTSMYLCASSGSGRGSRNEQFFGPGTRLTVL.

This chain connects TRBV4-2 to TRBJ2-7, with 7 bases that match TRBD2. V was pared by 2 bases and J by 3 bases, with 7 bases of the junction left unmatched. The CDR3 is 15 residues long. From germline, CDR1 is LGHNA and CDR2 YNFKEQ. The CDR3 loop is CASSQMASGNYEQYF. The CDR3 DNA follows: TGTGCCAGCAGCCAAATGGCTAGCGGAAACTACGAGCAGTACTTC.

This clone was counted once. The chain recombines TRBV7-3 with TRBJ2-7, with 8 positions matching TRBD1. The germline V gene has CDR1 SGHTA and CDR2 FQGTGA. The V segment lost 6 bases and the J segment 4 bases; nucleotides outside the gene matches: 5. This CDR3 comprises 13 residues. This CDR3 is CASSTGQGYEQYF. The CDR3 DNA is TGTGCCAGCAGTACCGGACAGGGTTACGAGCAGTACTTC.

The V and J genes are TRBV29-1 and TRBJ2-1; a possible D gene is TRBD2 (5 bases). This CDR3 contains 14 residues. Trimming removed 4 bases from V and 2 bases from J, with 12 bases in between. Germline V gene lookup returns CDR1 SQVTM and CDR2 ANQGSEA. This CDR3 is CSVGRGQPYNEQFF. The CDR3 DNA reads as TGCAGCGTTGGACGGGGTCAGCCCTACAATGAGCAGTTCTTC.

V is TRBV5-1 and J is TRBJ2-3; possibly TRBD1 for D (6 bases). The CDR3 runs to 18 residues. V was pared by 4 bases and J by 2 bases, with 23 bases between. Germline CDR1 reads SGHRS; CDR2 reads YFSETQ. The CDR3 DNA is TGCGCCAGCAGCCCGTCACTGGGGGCGAACCTTATCACAGATACGCAGTATTTT. Its translation: CASSPSLGANLITDTQYF. Full variable domain (missing parts from reference TRBV5-1 and TRBJ2-3): KAGVTQTPRYLIKTRGQQVTLSCSPISGHRSVSWYQQTPGQGLQFLFEYFSETQRNKGNFPGRFSGRQFSNSRSEMNVSTLELGDSALYLCASSPSLGANLITDTQYFGPGTRLTVL.

V gene TRBV6-1 combines with J gene TRBJ1-5; 10 positions match TRBD1. Germline values: CDR1 MNHNS, CDR2 SASEGT. The V gene end was trimmed by 5 bases and the J gene end by 7 bases; junction bases not matched to a gene: 8. The CDR3 consists of 15 residues. As DNA, the CDR3 is TGTGCCAGCAGTCGGGACAGGGGCCCCAGCCAGCCCCAGCATTTT. Amino acids: CASSRDRGPSQPQHF.

This rearrangement joins TRBV6-6 to TRBJ1-4; D may be TRBD1 (5 bases). Trimming removed 6 bases from V and 6 bases from J, with 14 bases in between. CDR3 size: 14 residues. Germline V gene sequence: CDR1 MNHNY, CDR2 SVGAGI (reference sequence). CDR3 sequence (DNA): TGTGCCAGCAGGGGGAATCAGGGTGATGAAAAACTGTTTTTT. It translates to CASRGNQGDEKLFF.

The V call is TRBV4-3, the J call TRBJ2-1, with D unclear. The CDR3 loop spans 16 amino acids. Germline loops: CDR1 LGHNA, CDR2 YSLEER. Trimming removed 1 base from V and 0 bases from J, with 10 bases in between. CDR3: CASSQVKTSSYNEQFF. The DNA of the CDR3 is TGCGCCAGCAGCCAAGTTAAGACGAGCTCCTACAATGAGCAGTTCTTC.

This clone was detected a few times. V usage is TRBV2 and J usage is TRBJ1-5; 7 nucleotides line up with TRBD1. This CDR3 has 15 amino acids. The V gene's germline CDR1 is SNHLY and CDR2 FYNNEI. The V and J ends lost 8 bases and 0 bases, in that order; junction bases with no gene match: 7. For the CDR3, the DNA is TGTGCCAGCGGGAGGGGACAGTATAGCAATCAGCCCCAGCATTTT. Translated: CASGRGQYSNQPQHF.

The chain employs TRBV7-9 and TRBJ2-2, with D unresolved. The germline V and J ends were trimmed by 7 bases and 1 base, with 10 bases remaining between them. This CDR3 comprises 14 residues. Germline assignment: CDR1 SEHNR and CDR2 FQNEAQ (reference sequence). Here the CDR3 reads CASTVDVNTGELFF. The CDR3 nucleotides read TGTGCCAGCACCGTGGACGTGAACACCGGGGAGCTGTTTTTT. Full variable domain (rest looked up from reference TRBV7-9 and TRBJ2-2): DTGVSQNPRHKITKRGQNVTFRCDPISEHNRLYWYRQTLGQGPEFLTYFQNEAQLEKSRLLSDRFSAERPKGSFSTLEIQRTEQGDSAMYLCASTVDVNTGELFFGEGSRLTVL.

Comment on this clone: This probably arose from a read error, given a far larger clone one base away. This sample includes further DNA sequences coding for the same CDR3. J is TRBJ2-7 and V is TRBV19; TRBD1 is a possible D gene (5 bases). The CDR3 extends over 13 amino acids. Germline V gene data show CDR1 as LNHDA and CDR2 as SQIVND (reference sequence). As DNA, the CDR3 is TGTGCCAGTAGTATGACAGTCTGGGGCAAGCAGTATTTC. The encoded protein is CASSMTVWGKQYF.

This clone was counted between two and nine times. The chain has TRBV30 and TRBJ2-3; a possible D gene is TRBD2 (5 bases). Germline V gives CDR1 GTSNPN, CDR2 SVGIG (reference sequence). The CDR3 loop spans 11 amino acids. V lost 6 bases to trimming and J lost 10 bases, with 14 bases between them. The CDR3 spells CACYGNASQYF. The CDR3 region has the DNA TGTGCCTGTTACGGGAACGCGTCGCAGTATTTT.

Worth noting for this clone: A much larger clone differs by one base, so this may be a read error. The same CDR3 also results from other DNA sequences found in this sample. The chain joins TRBV29-1 to TRBJ2-3; D is unresolved. The CDR3 totals 11 residues. Germline V gives CDR1 SQVTM, CDR2 ANQGSEA. Trimming left V 4 bases short and J 0 bases short, with 2 bases between. The CDR3 loop is CSVGSTDTQYF. The CDR3 DNA reads TGCAGCGTTGGTAGCACAGATACGCAGTATTTT.

This clone was detected a few times. J is TRBJ1-4 and V is TRBV29-1; D gene unclear. Germline V gives CDR1 SQVTM, CDR2 ANQGSEA. The CDR3 loop spans 13 amino acids. Trimming cost V 7 bases and J 4 bases, with 13 bases left between them. For the CDR3, the DNA is TGCAGCGCCGTGAGAGGGAGTAATGAAAAACTGTTTTTT. Translated: CSAVRGSNEKLFF.

The J gene is TRBJ2-7, the V gene TRBV18, with 9 bases lining up with TRBD1. CDR1 KGHSH and CDR2 LQKENI come from the germline V gene. V gave up 3 bases and J gave up 5 bases; unmatched junction bases: 11. This CDR3 has 16 residues. CDR3 nucleotides: TGTGCCAGCTCACCCATCCGTGGGACAGGGTTCCACGAGCAGTACTTC. This codes for CASSPIRGTGFHEQYF.